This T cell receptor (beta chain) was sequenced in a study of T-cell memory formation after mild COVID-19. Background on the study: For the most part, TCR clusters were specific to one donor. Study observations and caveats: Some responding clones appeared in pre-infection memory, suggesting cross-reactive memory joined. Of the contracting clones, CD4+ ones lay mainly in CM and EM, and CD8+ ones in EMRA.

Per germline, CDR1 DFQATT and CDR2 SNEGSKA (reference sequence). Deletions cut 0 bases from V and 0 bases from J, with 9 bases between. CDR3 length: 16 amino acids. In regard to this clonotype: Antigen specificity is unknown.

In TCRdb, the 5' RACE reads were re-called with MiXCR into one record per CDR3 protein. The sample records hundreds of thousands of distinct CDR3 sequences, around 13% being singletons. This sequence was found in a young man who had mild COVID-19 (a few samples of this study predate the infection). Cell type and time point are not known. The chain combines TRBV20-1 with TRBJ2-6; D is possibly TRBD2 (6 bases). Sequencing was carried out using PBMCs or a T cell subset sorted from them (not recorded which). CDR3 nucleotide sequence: TGCAGTGCTAGAGATCGGCGGGGCTCTGGGGCCAACGTCCTGACTTTC. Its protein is CSARDRRGSGANVLTF.